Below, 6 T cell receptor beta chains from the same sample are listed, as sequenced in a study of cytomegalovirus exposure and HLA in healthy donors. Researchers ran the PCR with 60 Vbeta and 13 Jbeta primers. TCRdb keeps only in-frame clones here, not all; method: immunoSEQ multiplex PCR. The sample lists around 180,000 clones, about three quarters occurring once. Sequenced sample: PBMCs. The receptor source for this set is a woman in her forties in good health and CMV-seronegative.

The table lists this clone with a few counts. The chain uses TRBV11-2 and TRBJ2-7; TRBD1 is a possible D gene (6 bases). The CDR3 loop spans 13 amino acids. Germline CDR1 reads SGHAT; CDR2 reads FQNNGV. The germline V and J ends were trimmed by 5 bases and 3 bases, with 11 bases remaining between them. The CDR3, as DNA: TGTGCCAGCAGCCGGGACAAATTCTACGAGCAGTACGTC. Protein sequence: CASSRDKFYEQYV.

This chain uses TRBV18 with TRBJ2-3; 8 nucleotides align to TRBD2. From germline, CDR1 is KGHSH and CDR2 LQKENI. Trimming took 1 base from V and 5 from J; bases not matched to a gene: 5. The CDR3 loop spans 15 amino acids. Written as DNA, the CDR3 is TGTGCCAGCTCACCACTAGCGGGATCGGTAGATACGCAGTATTTT. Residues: CASSPLAGSVDTQYF.

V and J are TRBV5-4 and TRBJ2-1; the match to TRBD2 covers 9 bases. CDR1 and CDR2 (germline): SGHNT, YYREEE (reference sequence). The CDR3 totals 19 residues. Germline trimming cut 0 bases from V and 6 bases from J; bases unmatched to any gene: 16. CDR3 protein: CASSLVSSGDLFRGNEQFF. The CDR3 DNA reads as TGTGCCAGCAGCTTGGTGTCTAGCGGGGATCTTTTTCGGGGCAATGAGCAGTTCTTC.

CDR3 protein: CASSDLSYNSPLHF. The CDR3 region has the DNA TGTGCCAGCAGTGACCTCTCCTATAATTCACCCCTCCACTTT. The chain carries TRBV6-1 and TRBJ1-6; D gene ambiguous. In germline, CDR1 is MNHNS, CDR2 SASEGT. The CDR3 runs to 14 residues. Trimming removed 3 bases from V and 0 bases from J, with 3 bases in between.

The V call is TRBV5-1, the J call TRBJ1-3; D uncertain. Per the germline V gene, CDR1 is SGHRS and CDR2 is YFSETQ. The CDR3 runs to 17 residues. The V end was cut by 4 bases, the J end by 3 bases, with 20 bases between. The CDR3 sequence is CASSHNSGSADGNTIYF. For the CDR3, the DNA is TGCGCCAGCAGCCATAACTCCGGGTCAGCCGATGGAAACACCATATATTTT.

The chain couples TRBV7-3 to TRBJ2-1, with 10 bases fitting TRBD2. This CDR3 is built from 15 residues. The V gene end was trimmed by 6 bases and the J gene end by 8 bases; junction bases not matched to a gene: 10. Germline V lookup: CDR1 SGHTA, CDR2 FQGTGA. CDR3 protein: CASSRAGGPSHEQFF. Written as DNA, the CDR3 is TGTGCCAGCAGTCGAGCGGGAGGGCCTTCCCATGAGCAGTTCTTC. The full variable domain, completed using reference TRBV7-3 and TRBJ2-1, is GAGVSQTPSNKVTEKGKYVELRCDPISGHTALYWYRQSLGQGPEFLIYFQGTGAADDSGLPNDRFFAVRPEGSVSTLKIQRTERGDSAVYLCASSRAGGPSHEQFFGPGTRLTVL.